This T cell receptor (beta chain) was identified in a study of blood T cell repertoires in COVID-19 (dated by TCRdb to the early 2020s). A note on the overall study: Samples from collaborators originated in the United States, Italy and Spain and spanned both the acute and convalescent phases of COVID-19. The sample metadata nearly always contained a de-identified subject ID, COVID-19 status, age in years and sex. A freely available public database, intended as a resource for researchers studying the immune response to SARS-CoV-2, is where the repertoires were released. The material from the prospective study consisted of cDNA or gDNA derived from T cells, B-cell-depleted T cells, or PBMCs. Samples were obtained from the ongoing ImmuneRACE study (first 160 participants) and from some 1,300 subjects provided by 6 global collaborators. Deeply sampled blood TCRbeta repertoires from subjects exposed to, actively infected with, or recovered from COVID-19 were included in the dataset. Where HLA class I and class II types were available, the types were taken from metadata supplied by the sample provider, not from assay-based typing.

Of note for this clone: The target of this receptor is not known. No clone much larger than this one lies a single base away; base qualities are absent.

TCRbeta CDR3 regions were amplified from genomic DNA using the immunoSEQ Assay, a bias-controlled multiplex PCR. As for the original processing: The number of nucleated cells in each sample was estimated by amplification of reference gene primers within the assay. To quantify the absolute abundance of each unique TCRbeta CDR3 rearrangement, sequence reads were collapsed and filtered. For each sample, productive Simpson clonality was calculated as the square root of Simpson's diversity index over productive rearrangements. The source is immuneACCESS, and TCRdb retained only in-frame sequences with V and J called. Part of the clones is not carried over; for the studies checked, unresolved V genes explain less than half of this, and the remainder is unexplained. V and J calls and clone size follow that table, whereas D and trimming were derived from the DNA. The table for this sample lists roughly 41,000 clones; approximately 81% of them were counted only once. The ten largest clones represent 1.5% to 2% of the sample.

One collaborating source in Seattle enrolled patients during active infection and followed them longitudinally through the course of disease. Collaborating institutions collected whole blood in K2EDTA tubes following their own protocols. For TCRbeta analysis, collaborators shipped samples in one of three forms: frozen whole blood, isolated PBMCs, or DNA extracted from either of those sample types. Based on the germline V gene, the CDR1 and CDR2 sequences are SGHVS and FNYEAQ. The CDR3 runs 16 amino acids, cysteine and phenylalanine included. Only CDR3 DNA is held: 48 bases, read in frame from base 1. V loses 5 bases at its end and J loses 0 bases; junction bases beyond the gene matches: 8. What the research found in general, with its limitations: Clinical and demographic metadata were provided uncurated, with the amount varying by source and participant.

The sequence was obtained from a man aged 55 to 70 with COVID-19, enrolled during active disease. Sequencing was carried out using peripheral blood. The receptor chain draws on TRBV7-6 and TRBJ2-7, with 9 bases in between that match TRBD2. CDR3 protein: CASSPRATSGSYEQYF. The nucleotide sequence reads TGTGCCAGCAGCCCCAGAGCGACTAGCGGCTCCTACGAGCAGTACTTC.